A selection of T cell receptor beta chains follows, all from one sample in a study of T cell changes during pregnancy in multiple sclerosis. The protocol was immunoSEQ multiplex PCR, while the TCRdb copy is restricted to in-frame clones and leaves out a portion. The sample comprises 73,000 or so clones, about 90% of which are singletons, and 9% to 9.5% rests with the top ten. The sample consisted of peripheral blood, taken after pregnancy. Every receptor here comes from a female donor in good health, enrolled as a control in a pregnancy study. Each CDR3 is given with its conserved first and last residue. A D gene is named only where the DNA matches it firmly. Rows may omit the clone size; those that give it use once, few, many or a size class.

NA | TRBJ1-4 | NA | TRBV11-3 | TGTGCCAGCAGCCTTTCACAGGGCACTAATGAAAAACTGTTTTTT | CASSLSQGTNEKLFF
once | TRBJ1-2 | TRBD1 | TRBV5-8 | TGTGCCAGCAGCACGGGACAGGAGGTTCGGGGTGGCTACACCTTC | CASSTGQEVRGGYTF
NA | TRBJ2-5 | NA | TRBV29-1 | TGCAGCGTTGACGGGCAGGGAGGAAGGTGGCAGACCCAGTACTTC | CSVDGQGGRWQTQYF
NA | TRBJ2-7 | TRBD1 | TRBV27 | TGTGCCAGCAGTCACAGGGGACACTCCTACGAGCAGTACTTC | CASSHRGHSYEQYF
once | TRBJ2-1 | TRBD2 | TRBV5-6 | TGTGCCAGCAGCCCGGATGGCGGGAGGGCCTCCTACAATGAGCAGTTCTTC | CASSPDGGRASYNEQFF
NA | TRBJ2-7 | NA | TRBV7-9 | TGTGCCAGCAGCTCGGGAGGGGGACAGGGAATCAACACGAACGAGCAGTACTTC | CASSSGGGQGINTNEQYF
NA | TRBJ2-2 | TRBD1 | TRBV10-3 | TGTGCCATCAGTGAGGGAAGACAGGGGGCTGGAAACACCGGGGAGCTGTTTTTT | CAISEGRQGAGNTGELFF
NA | TRBJ1-3 | NA | TRBV21-1 | TGTGCCAGCAGCATCAGGGTTTCTGGAAACACCATATATTTT | CASSIRVSGNTIYF
NA | TRBJ2-1 | TRBD2 | TRBV30 | TGTGCCTGGAGTGTACTAGCGGGAGGGCCCGGCGATGAGCAGTTCTTC | CAWSVLAGGPGDEQFF
once | TRBJ2-7 | NA | TRBV19 | TGTGCCAGTAGTATAGCCGTCCCCAGCGAGCAGTACTTC | CASSIAVPSEQYF
NA | TRBJ1-3 | TRBD1 | TRBV5-1 | TGCGCCAGCAGCCCCTTAGGGGGCCCTGGAAACACCATATATTTT | CASSPLGGPGNTIYF
NA | TRBJ2-5 | NA | TRBV25-1 | TGTGCCAGCAGTGAATGGGCCGCCTCCTCGGAGACCCAGTACTTC | CASSEWAASSETQYF
NA | TRBJ2-7 | TRBD1 | TRBV5-1 | TGCGCCAGCAGCACCGGGACAGGGGTTACCTACGAGCAGTACTTC | CASSTGTGVTYEQYF
NA | TRBJ2-4 | TRBD2 | TRBV19 | TGTGCCAGTAGATGGACTAGCGGGAGTGGCGACAAAAACATTCAGTACTTC | CASRWTSGSGDKNIQYF
NA | TRBJ2-7 | TRBD2 | TRBV7-2 | TGTGCCAGCAGCCCTCCGACTAGCCACGAGCAGTACTTC | CASSPPTSHEQYF
NA | TRBJ1-2 | TRBD1 | TRBV18 | TGTGCCAGCTCGAGAGGGACAGGGACTAACTATGGCTACACCTTC | CASSRGTGTNYGYTF
few | TRBJ1-1 | TRBD1 | TRBV15 | TGTGCCACCAGCGGAGATCTAGGACAGGGGAAGGCTTTCTTT | CATSGDLGQGKAFF
NA | TRBJ2-1 | NA | TRBV10-1 | TGCGCCAGCAGTGGGGCCAGAAGCTCCTACAATGAGCAGTTCTTC | CASSGARSSYNEQFF
NA | TRBJ2-5 | TRBD1 | TRBV15 | TGTGCCACCAGCAGAGATAGTACGGGACAGGGGTCGGAGACCCAGTACTTC | CATSRDSTGQGSETQYF
NA | TRBJ1-4 | TRBD1 | TRBV18 | TGTGCCAGCTCACCCCCGGGACAGAATGAAAAACTGTTTTTT | CASSPPGQNEKLFF
NA | TRBJ1-2 | TRBD1 | TRBV28 | TGTGCCAGCAGTCCCACAGGGGGTAACTATGGCTACACCTTC | CASSPTGGNYGYTF
NA | TRBJ1-1 | NA | TRBV10-1 | TGCGCCAGCAGTGAGTCCGGCGGGTCTGGCACTGAAGCTTTCTTT | CASSESGGSGTEAFF
few | TRBJ2-4 | TRBD1 | TRBV7-2 | TGTGCCACCAGACAGGGGGGATCAGGAAACATTCAGTACTTC | CATRQGGSGNIQYF
NA | TRBJ1-2 | NA | TRBV30 | TGTGCCTGGAAACCCGACAGCGCCAACTATGGCTACACCTTC | CAWKPDSANYGYTF
NA | TRBJ2-5 | TRBD1 | TRBV30 | TGTGCCTGGAGCTGGACAGGGGCAGAGACCCAGTACTTC | CAWSWTGAETQYF
NA | TRBJ1-1 | NA | TRBV18 | TGTGCCAGCTCGTCCTACGGGACTGAAGCTTTCTTT | CASSSYGTEAFF
NA | TRBJ2-1 | NA | TRBV27 | TGTGCCAGCAGTTCCCCCCTGAGGGAGCAGTTCTTC | CASSSPLREQFF
NA | TRBJ2-5 | NA | TRBV6-5 | TGTGCCAGCAGTTATTTCCAGGGGCCTGGGCTTGGGACCCAGTACTTC | CASSYFQGPGLGTQYF
NA | TRBJ2-6 | NA | TRBV15 | TGTGCCACCCGAGGATCTGGGGCCAACGTCCTGACTTTC | CATRGSGANVLTF
NA | TRBJ1-2 | NA | TRBV4-3 | TGCGCCAGCAGCCAAGAGGTCCAGGGATCCTATGGCTACACCTTC | CASSQEVQGSYGYTF
NA | TRBJ1-2 | TRBD1 | TRBV7-9 | TGTGCCAGCAGCTTAGCGAGGAGTACAGGGGGCGATGGCTACACCTTC | CASSLARSTGGDGYTF
NA | TRBJ1-4 | TRBD1 | TRBV5-3 | TGTGCCAGAAGCTTGTCATACGAGGGACAGGGCGCAACTAATGAAAAACTGTTTTTT | CARSLSYEGQGATNEKLFF
NA | TRBJ2-1 | NA | TRBV6-4 | TGTGCCAGCAGCGCGGTGGGGGGCAATGAGCAGTTCTTC | CASSAVGGNEQFF
NA | TRBJ2-3 | NA | TRBV5-4 | TGTGCCAGCACCCGAGGGGGAGATAGCACAGATACGCAGTATTTT | CASTRGGDSTDTQYF
NA | TRBJ1-6 | NA | TRBV6-1 | TGTGCCAGCAGTGGAACGGGAGATCTCCACTTT | CASSGTGDLHF
NA | TRBJ1-4 | TRBD1 | TRBV7-9 | TGTGCCAGCAGCTTAGGCCCCGTGACAGGGGGTGAAAAACTGTTTTTT | CASSLGPVTGGEKLFF
NA | TRBJ2-7 | TRBD1 | TRBV4-3 | TGCGCCAGCAGCCAGGTGACAGGGGGGCACGAGCAGTACTTC | CASSQVTGGHEQYF
NA | TRBJ2-4 | TRBD2 | TRBV5-4 | TGTGCCAGCAGCTTTCGACTAGCGGGAAACATTCAGTACTTC | CASSFRLAGNIQYF